The text below deals with one T cell receptor (beta chain). Its antigen remains unknown. This sample stems from a study of blood T cells in healthy people across ages. Study-wide points: While age rose, TCR beta diversity per million T cells dropped in a roughly linear way.

For the second PCR, which ran for about 7 to 11 cycles, a sample-barcoded 5' primer and a J-beta primer mix were used. Each cDNA molecule was tagged by a template-switch adaptor that had 12 random nucleotides. Each single sample gave us at least 3 million CDR3-containing paired-end reads. TCRdb recomputed calls from the 5' RACE reads with MiXCR, one row per CDR3 protein. Here the sample spans 1.5 million to 2 million distinct CDR3 sequences, about 35% being singletons. This CDR3 spans 15 amino acids. Germline V lookup: CDR1 LGHDT, CDR2 YNNKEL (reference sequence). V lost 1 base, J lost 3 bases, and 6 bases stayed unmatched.

The source material was blood. The clonotype originates from a woman aged 25 to 45 in good health. The rearrangement uses TRBV3-1 and TRBJ2-7; 7 bases agree with TRBD1. Here the CDR3 DNA reads TGTGCCAGCAGCCAAGCCCTCGGGACAGACTACGAGCAGTACTTC. Its translation is CASSQALGTDYEQYF.